Included here is one T cell receptor (beta chain) sequence, with context. Its antigen remains unidentified. Primers for the PCR totalled 60 Vbeta and 13 Jbeta. Assay: immunoSEQ multiplex PCR; the TCRdb copy retains only in-frame clones and omits some. Here the sample spans over 100,000 clones, 65% to 90% being singletons. CDR1 and CDR2 (germline): SNHLY, FYNNEI. The V gene end was trimmed by 8 bases and the J gene end by 8 bases; junction bases not matched to a gene: 10. This CDR3 spans 13 amino acids. The data belong to a study of cytomegalovirus exposure and HLA in healthy donors. General observations from the study: In a later analysis, specific HLA alleles were associated with over 15,000 TCR beta sequences at a 0.05 false discovery rate. Generally TCR sequences proved uncommon, though certain public TCRs appeared in numerous donors. Specificity of three CMV-associated chains for CMV antigens was verified in vitro.

The sample comprised PBMCs. This TCR came from a man aged 25 to 45 in good health and CMV-seronegative. The rearrangement links TRBV2 to TRBJ2-7; TRBD1 matches at 9 bases. The CDR3 DNA reads as TGTGCCAGCCAGAGCAGGACAGGGGACAAGCAGTACTTC. Translating gives CASQSRTGDKQYF.